These T cell receptor beta chains were read from a single sample in a study of regulatory T cells in long-lasting Graves disease. From the multiplex PCR reads, TCRdb called clonotypes with MiXCR, one entry per CDR3 protein. The data contain under 350,000 distinct CDR3 sequences, more than 20% of them singletons. The sample here was peripheral blood mononuclear cells (PBMCs), taken when the disease was refractory, from a patient treated with antithyroid drugs. The source of these receptors is a female donor with Graves disease. Both conserved end residues are part of each CDR3. Fields, in order: D gene, V gene, J gene, clone size, CDR3 protein, CDR3 DNA. D genes are given only for firm matches. Rows may omit the clone size; those that give it use once, few, many or a size class.

TRBD2,TRBV6-1,TRBJ2-3,few,CASGSGRVTQYF,TGTGCCAGCGGAAGCGGGAGAGTTACGCAGTATTTT
.,TRBV29-1,TRBJ2-6,few,CSVEESRDRAMGSGISGANVLTF,TGCAGCGTTGAAGAATCTCGGGACAGGGCCATGGGTAGCGGGATCTCTGGGGCCAACGTCCTGACTTTC
.,TRBV20-1,TRBJ2-7,few,CSASPARNEQYF,TGCAGTGCTTCCCCGGCCAGGAACGAGCAGTACTTC
.,TRBV27,TRBJ1-1,few,CASLSTGGEAFF,TGTGCCAGCCTTTCGACAGGAGGGGAAGCTTTCTTT
TRBD1,TRBV12-3/TRBV12-4,TRBJ1-2,many,CASSFSTGGNYGYTF,TGTGCCAGCAGTTTCTCGACAGGGGGCAACTATGGCTACACCTTC
.,TRBV5-1,TRBJ2-7,few,CASSSATVSYEQYF,TGCGCCAGCAGCTCGGCGACGGTATCCTACGAGCAGTACTTC
TRBD1,TRBV7-8,TRBJ1-2,.,CASSLQGQELGYTF,TGTGCCAGCAGCTTACAGGGACAGGAGCTTGGCTACACCTTC
.,TRBV3-1,TRBJ2-5,.,CASSRLRQPQETQYF,TGTGCCAGCAGCCGCCTCAGACAACCCCAAGAGACCCAGTACTTC
.,TRBV6-2/TRBV6-3,TRBJ2-2,many,CASSRDFNTGELFF,TGTGCCAGCAGTCGGGACTTCAACACCGGGGAGCTGTTTTTT
.,TRBV18,TRBJ1-2,few,CASSAQQGSNYGYTF,TGTGCCAGCTCAGCCCAACAGGGTAGTAACTATGGCTACACCTTC
.,TRBV30,TRBJ2-7,.,CASRPGSSYEQYF,TGTGCCTCAAGGCCGGGGAGCTCCTACGAGCAGTACTTC
TRBD1,TRBV9,TRBJ2-4,few,CASSVAQGPKNIQYF,TGTGCCAGCAGCGTAGCACAGGGGCCCAAAAACATTCAGTACTTC
.,TRBV19,TRBJ2-2,.,CASRSSGELFF,TGTGCCAGTAGGAGTTCCGGGGAGCTGTTTTTT
.,TRBV9,TRBJ1-6,few,CASSASLEEGKLNSPLHF,TGTGCCAGCAGCGCGAGTCTTGAGGAGGGAAAACTTAATTCACCCCTCCACTTT
.,TRBV7-9,TRBJ2-5,few,CASSITDPGPVEETQYF,TGTGCCAGCAGCATAACCGACCCCGGGCCAGTCGAGGAGACCCAGTACTTC
.,TRBV28,TRBJ2-7,many,CASTSGLAPYEQYF,TGTGCCAGCACTTCGGGCCTGGCGCCCTACGAGCAGTACTTC
TRBD2,TRBV5-1,TRBJ2-7,few,CASSSTPAGGEDEQYF,TGCGCCAGCAGCTCGACTCCGGCGGGAGGCGAAGACGAGCAGTACTTC
.,TRBV12-3/TRBV12-4,TRBJ1-1,many,CASKRTVNTEAFF,TGTGCCAGCAAACGGACGGTGAACACTGAAGCTTTCTTT
.,TRBV19,TRBJ1-1,.,CASRGPGGGFTEAFF,TGTGCCAGTAGGGGCCCTGGTGGGGGTTTTACTGAAGCTTTCTTT
.,TRBV28,TRBJ2-7,many,CASTGNSLYYEQYF,TGTGCCAGCACCGGCAACAGCCTCTACTACGAGCAGTACTTC
TRBD1,TRBV7-2,TRBJ1-4,.,CASSLWAGGSLKLFF,TGTGCCAGCAGCTTATGGGCAGGGGGGAGCTTAAAACTGTTTTTT
.,TRBV20-1,TRBJ2-1,.,CSARGAGRDEQFF,TGCAGTGCTAGAGGCGCAGGGCGAGATGAGCAGTTCTTC
.,TRBV5-1,TRBJ2-7,.,CASSLGGQSYEQYF,TGCGCCAGCAGCTTGGGCGGACAGAGCTACGAGCAGTACTTC